This note documents a single T cell receptor beta chain sequence. Recruited during active infection, patients (from Seattle) were subsequently followed longitudinally. Produced via immunoSEQ multiplex PCR; TCRdb's table is partial and in-frame only. The sample includes 100,000 to 150,000 clones, more than 85% of them seen just once. This record belongs to a study of blood T cell repertoires in COVID-19. Study as a whole: Some COVID-19 samples were acute and others convalescent; all came from the United States, Italy and Spain. Sources were T cells, B-cell-depleted T cells, or PBMCs; the material itself was cDNA or gDNA.

Unmatched junction bases numbered 14, after V lost 5 bases and J lost 3 bases. In germline, CDR1 is KGHDR, CDR2 SFDVKD. The CDR3 covers 17 residues. The V and J genes are TRBV24-1 and TRBJ2-7; TRBD1 agrees at 8 bases. The sample was peripheral blood. This TCR was recovered from a man over 45 with COVID-19, enrolled during active disease. The CDR3 sequence: CATSALSGTGEYYEQYF. Written as DNA, the CDR3 is TGTGCCACCAGTGCCCTATCCGGGACAGGCGAGTACTACGAGCAGTACTTC.